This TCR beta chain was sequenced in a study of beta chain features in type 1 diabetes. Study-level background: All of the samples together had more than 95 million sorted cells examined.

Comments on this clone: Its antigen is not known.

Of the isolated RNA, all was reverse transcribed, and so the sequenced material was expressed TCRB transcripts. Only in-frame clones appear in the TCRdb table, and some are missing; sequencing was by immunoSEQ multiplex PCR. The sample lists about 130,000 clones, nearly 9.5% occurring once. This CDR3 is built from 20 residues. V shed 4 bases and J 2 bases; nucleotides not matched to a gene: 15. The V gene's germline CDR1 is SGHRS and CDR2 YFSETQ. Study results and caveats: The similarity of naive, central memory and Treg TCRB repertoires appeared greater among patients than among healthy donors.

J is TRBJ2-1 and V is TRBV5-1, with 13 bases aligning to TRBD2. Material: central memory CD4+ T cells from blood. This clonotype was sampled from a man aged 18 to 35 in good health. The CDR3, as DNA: TGCGCCAGCAGCCCAAAGGGAGGTACTAGCGGGGGGGAGACCTACAATGAGCAGTTCTTC. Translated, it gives CASSPKGGTSGGETYNEQFF. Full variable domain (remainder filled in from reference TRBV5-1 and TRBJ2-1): KAGVTQTPRYLIKTRGQQVTLSCSPISGHRSVSWYQQTPGQGLQFLFEYFSETQRNKGNFPGRFSGRQFSNSRSEMNVSTLELGDSALYLCASSPKGGTSGGETYNEQFFGPGTRLTVL.